This T cell receptor beta chain was found in a study of T cell repertoires in cytomegalovirus infection. TCRdb reprocessed the reads via MiXCR and lists one record per CDR3 protein. The sample lists about 920,000 distinct CDR3 sequences; roughly 31% were seen once. Germline assignment: CDR1 SGDLS and CDR2 YYNGEE. J gave up 7 bases and V 4 bases, and 12 bases lay outside the gene matches. The CDR3 has 16 residues. Comments on this clonotype: As yet, its antigen is unknown.

Specimen: cultured CD8+ T cells from PBMCs, collected from culture after CMV antigen stimulation. This TCR was recovered from a human donor in good health (CMV status not recorded). Some clones in this sample may be carry-over from other donors' samples. V usage is TRBV9 and J usage is TRBJ2-1; 9 bases are shared with TRBD2. The CDR3 sequence is CASSPRGRGGGNEQFF. The CDR3 coding sequence is TGTGCCAGCAGCCCGCGGGGGCGGGGGGGAGGTAATGAGCAGTTCTTC.